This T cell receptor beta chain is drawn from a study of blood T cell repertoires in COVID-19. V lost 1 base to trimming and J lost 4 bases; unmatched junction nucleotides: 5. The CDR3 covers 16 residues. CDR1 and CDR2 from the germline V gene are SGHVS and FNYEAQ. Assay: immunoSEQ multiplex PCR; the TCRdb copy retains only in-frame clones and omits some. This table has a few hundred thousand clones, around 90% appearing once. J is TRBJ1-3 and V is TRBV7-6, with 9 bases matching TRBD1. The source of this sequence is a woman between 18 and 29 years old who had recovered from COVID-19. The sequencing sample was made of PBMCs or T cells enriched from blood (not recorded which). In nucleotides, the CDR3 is TGTGCCAGCAGCTTAGGCGGGACAGGGCAAGGAAACACCATATATTTT. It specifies CASSLGGTGQGNTIYF.